The 7 T cell receptor beta chains in this list originate from one sample, sequenced in a study of T cells after yellow fever vaccination. MiXCR, run by TCRdb on the 5' RACE reads, gives a single entry per CDR3 protein. The table has some 600,000 distinct CDR3 sequences, roughly 17% seen once. This specimen was PBMCs, taken 5 to 6 days after the first yellow fever vaccination. These receptors were taken from a man between 18 and 35 years old who received the YFV17D yellow fever vaccine.

This clonotype was detected ten times or more. The chain couples TRBV6-1 to TRBJ2-7; possible D gene TRBD2, 5 bases. Trimming took off 5 bases at V and 2 bases at J, with 10 bases between the two ends. CDR3 length equals 13 residues. In germline, CDR1 is MNHNS, CDR2 SASEGT. The CDR3 here is CASSPGFPYEQYF. The CDR3 coding sequence is TGTGCCAGCAGTCCGGGATTCCCCTACGAGCAGTACTTC.

This sequence joins TRBV5-1 and TRBJ1-1; perhaps TRBD1 as D (6 bases). In germline, CDR1 is SGHRS, CDR2 YFSETQ. This CDR3 is built from 16 residues. V lost 1 base and J lost 2, with 15 bases in between. The DNA for the CDR3 is TGCGCCAGCAGCTTGTCAATCGGGACACCCAACACTGAAGCTTTCTTT. Translated: CASSLSIGTPNTEAFF.

This clonotype was counted between two and nine times. V usage is TRBV18 and J usage is TRBJ1-5; D is possibly TRBD1 (5 bases). This CDR3 contains 16 residues. The germline V gene encodes CDR1 KGHSH and CDR2 LQKENI. Trimming stripped 2 bases from V and 3 bases from J, with 14 bases between. CDR3 sequence (DNA): TGTGCCAGCTCACCATCGGGGCCCTTCATCAATCAGCCCCAGCATTTT. Translation gives CASSPSGPFINQPQHF.

This clonotype has only a few counts. This chain connects TRBV27 to TRBJ2-3; D ambiguous. There are 14 residues in the CDR3. Germline CDR1 is MNHEY and CDR2 is SMNVEV (reference sequence). Trimming shortened V by 5 bases and J by 6 bases, and 15 bases separated the two germline ends. The CDR3 spells CASSPTNNIDTQYF. CDR3 nucleotide sequence: TGTGCCAGCAGTCCCACCAACAATATCGATACGCAGTATTTT.

The chain combines TRBV4-2 with TRBJ1-5, with TRBD1 as a possible D gene (6 bases). From germline, CDR1 is LGHNA and CDR2 YNFKEQ. The CDR3 sequence is 14 residues long. The V end lost 4 bases, the J end lost 3 bases, and 10 bases lay between the germline ends. This chain's CDR3 is CASSPGQNNQPQHF. The CDR3 nucleotides read TGTGCCAGCAGCCCAGGACAGAACAATCAGCCCCAGCATTTT.

In its sample, this clonotype was seen a few times. This chain uses TRBV14 with TRBJ2-5; D not certain. The germline V gene has CDR1 SGHDN and CDR2 FVKESK. V was shortened by 0 bases and J by 5 bases, with 16 bases between the two germline ends. The CDR3 contains 16 residues. CDR3 amino acids: CASSQDTTPIKETQYF. The CDR3 region has the DNA TGTGCCAGCAGCCAAGATACTACCCCTATTAAGGAGACCCAGTACTTC.

This clonotype appeared a few times. V usage is TRBV4-3 and J usage is TRBJ2-2, with D unresolved. Germline V lookup: CDR1 LGHNA, CDR2 YSLEER. The CDR3 contains 17 residues. V was cut by 0 bases and J by 7 bases, with 18 bases left in between. The chain's CDR3 is CASSQDTRQVENGELFF. The CDR3 coding sequence is TGCGCCAGCAGCCAAGATACGCGTCAGGTTGAAAACGGGGAGCTGTTTTTT.